The 2 T cell receptor beta chains below all came from one sample that was sequenced in a study of cytomegalovirus exposure and HLA in healthy donors. The PCR contained 60 Vbeta and 13 Jbeta primers. Method: immunoSEQ multiplex PCR; TCRdb's copy keeps in-frame clones and lacks some. Seen here are around 240,000 clones, around 80% observed once, and the top ten hold roughly 5%. Sequenced sample: PBMCs. The source of these receptors is a woman in her thirties or forties in good health and CMV-seropositive.

With respect to this clone: One end of the junction is discordant with germline, which a read error may explain. The chain couples TRBV7-9 to TRBJ1-1; TRBD1 matches at 7 bases. This CDR3 has 16 residues. CDR1 SEHNR and CDR2 FQNEAQ come from the germline V gene (reference sequence). The CDR3 protein is CSSSPGTVYGDTEAFF. CDR3 in DNA: TGTTCCAGCAGCCCCGGGACAGTGTATGGGGACACTGAAGCTTTCTTT.

V and J are TRBV5-1 and TRBJ2-4; 7 bases are a match to TRBD1. J lost 2 bases, V lost 3 bases, and 2 bases had no gene match. Germline assignment: CDR1 SGHRS and CDR2 YFSETQ. The CDR3 has 14 amino acids. The CDR3 DNA reads TGCGCCAGCAGCTGGGGACAGTCCAAAAACATTCAGTACTTC. The encoded protein is CASSWGQSKNIQYF.